The 25 T cell receptor beta chains given below trace back to one sample, sequenced in a study of Ad26.COV2.S vaccination and SARS-CoV-2 variants. Measured with immunoSEQ multiplex PCR; TCRdb has only the in-frame clones, and not every one. The repertoire holds under 550,000 clones, roughly 88% seen once, with less than 4% in the top ten. Noted treatment: around 19 received Ad26.COV2.S at low or high dose, single or two shots; roughly five received placebo; per-sample allocation not given. Sampling was performed 63 days after the first vaccine or placebo injection. The source was peripheral blood, collected in a trial of Ad26.COV2.S vaccine versus placebo. Receptor source: a person between 18 and 65 years old who received the Ad26.COV2.S COVID-19 vaccine or a placebo.

This sequence joins TRBV6-2 or TRBV6-3 and TRBJ2-7; possible D gene TRBD1, 6 bases. Germline lookup yields CDR1 MNHEY and CDR2 SVGEGT. Trimming shortened V by 6 bases and J by 5 bases, and 14 bases separated the two germline ends. CDR3 length: 13 amino acids. CDR3 amino acids: CASSPPGAHEQYF. DNA of the CDR3: TGTGCCAGCAGCCCGCCAGGGGCCCACGAGCAGTACTTC.

The rearrangement joins TRBV18 to TRBJ1-4; D is perhaps TRBD1 (6 bases). Trimming removed 3 bases from V and 0 bases from J, with 14 bases in between. Germline assignment: CDR1 KGHSH and CDR2 LQKENI. The CDR3 length is 17 residues. The chain's CDR3 is CASSPLRQDATNEKLFF. The CDR3 nucleotides are TGTGCCAGCTCACCCCTTCGACAGGATGCAACTAATGAAAAACTGTTTTTT.

J is TRBJ1-1 and V is TRBV27; D uncertain. Trimming cost V 1 base and J 3 bases, with 15 bases left between them. The CDR3 runs to 16 residues. From germline, CDR1 is MNHEY and CDR2 SMNVEV (reference sequence). The DNA of the CDR3 is TGTGCCAGCAGTTTATATGGGATTTCTTCGGACACTGAAGCTTTCTTT. Protein: CASSLYGISSDTEAFF.

The J gene is TRBJ2-5, the V gene TRBV19; TRBD2 might be the D (5 bases). CDR1 and CDR2 (germline): LNHDA, SQIVND (reference sequence). The germline V and J ends were trimmed by 7 bases and 3 bases, with 18 bases remaining between them. This CDR3 contains 15 residues. CDR3 in amino acids: CASTTKAGPKETQYF. CDR3 DNA: TGTGCCAGTACCACTAAGGCGGGCCCCAAAGAGACCCAGTACTTC.

The rearrangement links TRBV20-1 to TRBJ2-7; D gene ambiguous. The germline gives CDR1 DFQATT, CDR2 SNEGSKA (reference sequence). CDR3 length: 11 amino acids. The V gene lost 4 bases and the J gene lost 6 bases, with 10 bases spanning the gap. CDR3 sequence reads: CSAMTRFEQYF. In DNA form, the CDR3 reads TGCAGTGCTATGACCCGTTTCGAGCAGTACTTC.

The chain has TRBV5-4 and TRBJ2-1, with D possibly being TRBD2 (5 bases). The germline CDR1 and CDR2 sequences are SGHNT and YYREEE (reference sequence). The CDR3 is made up of 14 amino acids. Trimming pared 1 base from V and 5 bases from J, leaving 10 bases between. CDR3 residues: CASSLTRGNNEQFF. CDR3 bases: TGTGCCAGCAGCTTGACTCGGGGAAACAATGAGCAGTTCTTC. The full variable domain, in which reference TRBV5-4 and TRBJ2-1 provide the parts outside the CDR3, is ETGVTQSPTHLIKTRGQQVTLRCSSQSGHNTVSWYQQALGQGPQFIFQYYREEENGRGNFPPRFSGLQFPNYSSELNVNALELDDSALYLCASSLTRGNNEQFFGPGTRLTVL.

This clone was seen just once. V gene TRBV7-2 combines with J gene TRBJ1-4; D perhaps matches TRBD1 (5 bases). The V gene lost 5 bases and the J gene lost 3 bases, with 19 bases spanning the gap. The CDR3 consists of 17 residues. CDR1 and CDR2 (germline): SGHTA, FQGNSA. As DNA, the CDR3 is TGTGCCAGCAGCGCCCAGGGAGAGAGGCGGGCTAATGAAAAACTGTTTTTT. Amino acids: CASSAQGERRANEKLFF.

The chain links TRBV6-2 or TRBV6-3 to TRBJ2-2; no clear D. The CDR3 covers 14 residues. V lost 2 bases and J lost 4, with 8 bases in between. CDR1 MNHEY and CDR2 SVGEGT come from the germline V gene. The DNA of the CDR3 is TGTGCCAGCAGTTACAGGGTTTCCACCGGGGAGCTGTTTTTT. Amino acids: CASSYRVSTGELFF.

The chain couples TRBV6-5 to TRBJ2-1; D may be TRBD1 (5 bases). The V end was cut by 0 bases, the J end by 1 base, with 10 bases between. CDR1 is MNHEY and CDR2 is SVGAGI in the germline V gene. This CDR3 has 16 amino acids. CDR3 bases: TGTGCCAGCAGTTACTCCAGGGTCTGGTCCTACAATGAGCAGTTCTTC. This translates into CASSYSRVWSYNEQFF.

This rearrangement joins TRBV7-9 to TRBJ2-2; D is uncertain. Germline V gives CDR1 SEHNR, CDR2 FQNEAQ (reference sequence). Trimming removed 1 base from V and 5 bases from J, with 5 bases in between. This CDR3 region has 13 residues. CDR3 nucleotides: TGTGCCAGCAGCTTAGGTTCGACCGGGGAGCTGTTTTTT. It encodes CASSLGSTGELFF.

V gene TRBV6-1 combines with J gene TRBJ1-5; TRBD1 might be the D (5 bases). The CDR3 extends over 16 amino acids. The V end was cut by 4 bases, the J end by 0 bases, with 13 bases between. Per germline, CDR1 MNHNS and CDR2 SASEGT. The DNA for the CDR3 is TGTGCCAGCAGTGGGGGACTCTCCCTTAGCAATCAGCCCCAGCATTTT. Protein: CASSGGLSLSNQPQHF.

A single count supports this clone. J is TRBJ2-7 and V is TRBV7-6; a possible D gene is TRBD1 (6 bases). Germline CDR1 is SGHVS and CDR2 is FNYEAQ. This CDR3 is 14 amino acids long. Trimming stripped 0 bases from V and 2 bases from J, with 8 bases between. The CDR3 spells CASSLAQGTYEQYF. The CDR3, as DNA: TGTGCCAGCAGCTTAGCGCAGGGGACCTACGAGCAGTACTTC.

This chain uses TRBV4-2 with TRBJ2-1; TRBD2 matches 9 bases. Unmatched junction bases numbered 6, after V lost 0 bases and J lost 0 bases. The CDR3 consists of 18 residues. The V gene's germline CDR1 is LGHNA and CDR2 YNFKEQ. CDR3 region: CASSQDGLAGPSYNEQFF. The CDR3 coding sequence is TGTGCCAGCAGCCAAGATGGTCTAGCGGGACCCTCCTACAATGAGCAGTTCTTC.

This clone was counted a single time. The chain is built from TRBV18 and TRBJ2-6, with unresolved D. V dropped 3 bases and J dropped 2 bases, with 8 bases sitting between them. The CDR3 totals 15 residues. CDR1 KGHSH and CDR2 LQKENI come from the germline V gene. DNA for the CDR3: TGTGCCAGCTCACCTGAGGTGGCTGGGGCCAACGTCCTGACTTTC. Its translation: CASSPEVAGANVLTF.

The chain is built from TRBV5-1 and TRBJ2-3, with a weak D call TRBD2 (6 bases). Trimming took off 5 bases at V and 4 bases at J, with 14 bases between the two ends. The CDR3 is made up of 14 amino acids. Germline CDR1 and CDR2: SGHRS and YFSETQ. CDR3: CASSPGVAADTQYF. The DNA of the CDR3 is TGCGCCAGCAGTCCCGGTGTAGCGGCAGATACGCAGTATTTT.

This chain links TRBV7-8 with TRBJ2-6; D is possibly TRBD1 (5 bases). The CDR3 spans 18 residues. The ends were cut back, 2 bases at V and 0 bases at J, with 14 bases in the middle. Germline V gene lookup returns CDR1 SGHVS and CDR2 FQNEAQ. CDR3 DNA: TGTGCCAGCAGCTTATTTGGAACAGGCCCCTCTGGGGCCAACGTCCTGACTTTC. This gives the protein CASSLFGTGPSGANVLTF. Full variable domain (outside the CDR3, taken from reference TRBV7-8 and TRBJ2-6): GAGVSQSPRYKVAKRGQDVALRCDPISGHVSLFWYQQALGQGPEFLTYFQNEAQLDKSGLPSDRFFAERPEGSVSTLKIQRTQQEDSAVYLCASSLFGTGPSGANVLTFGAGSRLTVL.

The J gene is TRBJ1-2, the V gene TRBV4-3; 8 nucleotides align to TRBD1. Germline lookup yields CDR1 LGHNA and CDR2 YSLEER. The CDR3 is 16 residues long. With V trimmed by 2 bases and J by 4 bases, 9 bases remained unmatched. CDR3 in DNA: TGCGCCAGCAGCCAACCCGGACAGGGCTCCCTCTATGGCTACACCTTC. Its translation: CASSQPGQGSLYGYTF.

The CDR3 here is CASSFGTGGIYEQYF. CDR3 in DNA: TGTGCCAGCAGTTTCGGGACAGGGGGTATCTACGAGCAGTACTTC. The chain employs TRBV6-6 and TRBJ2-7; 11 nucleotides agree with TRBD1. The V gene's germline CDR1 is MNHNY and CDR2 SVGAGI (reference sequence). Trimming took 4 bases from V and 3 from J; bases not matched to a gene: 5. The CDR3 consists of 15 residues.

The rearrangement joins TRBV7-2 to TRBJ2-5; 9 bases are a match to TRBD2. CDR1 is SGHTA, CDR2 FQGNSA, per germline. This CDR3 is built from 15 residues. Trimming cost V 1 base and J 4 bases; bases outside gene matches: 4. The CDR3 loop reads CASSLGLAALETQYF. In DNA, the CDR3 is TGTGCCAGCAGCTTAGGACTAGCGGCTCTAGAGACCCAGTACTTC.

This chain connects TRBV11-2 to TRBJ2-5; unclear D gene. The CDR3 contains 13 residues. Trimming removed 4 bases from V and 0 bases from J, with 6 bases in between. Germline V gene sequence: CDR1 SGHAT, CDR2 FQNNGV. CDR3 protein: CASSYPYQETQYF. In DNA form, the CDR3 reads TGTGCCAGCAGCTACCCCTACCAAGAGACCCAGTACTTC.

This chain links TRBV27 with TRBJ2-1, with TRBD1 matching 8 bases. The V and J ends lost 8 bases and 8 bases, in that order; junction bases with no gene match: 17. CDR3 length: 16 residues. Per the germline V gene, CDR1 is MNHEY and CDR2 is SMNVEV (reference sequence). The CDR3 DNA is TGTGCCAGCTCCCCAACCCATGGACAGGGACTTTATGAGCAGTTCTTC. Amino acids: CASSPTHGQGLYEQFF.

This chain uses TRBV5-4 with TRBJ2-7; 7 bases agree with TRBD1. The trim removed 0 bases at V and 1 base at J, leaving 4 bases unmatched. The CDR3 totals 15 residues. Germline-derived CDR1 and CDR2 are SGHNT and YYREEE (reference sequence). CDR3 sequence (DNA): TGTGCCAGCAGCTTGGCCGGACAGGTATCCTACGAGCAGTACTTC. It encodes CASSLAGQVSYEQYF.

V gene TRBV12-3 or TRBV12-4 combines with J gene TRBJ1-1, with D perhaps matching TRBD1 (5 bases). Trimming took off 6 bases at V and 1 base at J, with 9 bases between the two ends. CDR3 length: 13 residues. CDR3 DNA sequence: TGTGCCAGCAGGCGGACACAGAACACTGAAGCTTTCTTT. Translation gives CASRRTQNTEAFF.

The sample holds a few counts of this clone. The chain employs TRBV27 and TRBJ2-7; D gene ambiguous. The CDR3 loop spans 13 amino acids. V dropped 6 bases and J dropped 0 bases, with 9 bases sitting between them. Germline V gene lookup returns CDR1 MNHEY and CDR2 SMNVEV (reference sequence). CDR3 sequence reads: CASSDPRSYEQYF. In nucleotides, the CDR3 is TGTGCCAGCAGCGACCCTCGCTCCTACGAGCAGTACTTC.

The CDR3 region has the DNA TGTGCCAGCAGTTTCTGGAGGGGGAGTAGCACAGATACGCAGTATTTT. It codes for CASSFWRGSSTDTQYF. The rearrangement uses TRBV6-5 and TRBJ2-3; possibly TRBD1 or TRBD2 for D (6 bases each). Trimming shortened V by 4 bases and J by 0 bases, and 14 bases separated the two germline ends. CDR1 is MNHEY, CDR2 SVGAGI, per germline. The CDR3 has 16 amino acids.